By sample share, the clone carrying this T cell receptor (beta chain) is medium-sized. Its antigen is unknown. Only in-frame clones appear in the TCRdb table, and some are missing; sequencing was by immunoSEQ multiplex PCR. The sample lists about 1,400 clones, roughly 23% occurring once. Unmatched junction bases numbered 16, after V lost 4 bases and J lost 3 bases. Germline CDR1 is SGHNT and CDR2 is YENEEA. There are 19 residues in the CDR3. This sample was taken from a study of sequential checkpoint blockade in melanoma. About the study: TCRβ was sequenced from DNA of some 89 pretreatment tumors. About two dozen patients had tumor biopsies before treatment and at week 13.

The treatment is: randomized to nivolumab then ipilimumab (arm A) or the reverse (arm B). Study-wide points: Response in arm A was associated with pretreatment TIL clonality.

The genes are TRBV11-3 and TRBJ1-1, with TRBD1 matching over 11 bases. The source is a human donor with melanoma. The material was tumor tissue (inferred from file names), obtained from a patient given nivolumab and ipilimumab in sequence. CDR3 protein: CASSSRDRGEALPYTEAFF. CDR3 bases: TGTGCCAGCAGCTCACGGGACAGGGGGGAAGCCCTTCCCTACACTGAAGCTTTCTTT.